A single sample gave rise to the 10 T cell receptor beta chains below, sequenced in a study of shared clonotypes between healthy human individuals. Terminally differentiated effector memory CD45RA+ cells were excluded by CCR7 positive selection of CD45RO-negative cells. TCRdb's table, derived via immunoSEQ multiplex PCR, lists solely in-frame clones and lacks some. The sample carries roughly 2,000,000 clones, over 85% recorded once. Material: naive CD8+ T cells sorted from blood. The source is a man younger than 30 in good health.

The V and J genes are TRBV5-6 and TRBJ2-1; possible D gene TRBD2, 6 bases. The CDR3 contains 16 residues. V lost 4 bases and J 0 bases, leaving 14 bases between the germline ends. Per the germline V gene, CDR1 is SGHDT and CDR2 is YYEEEE. The CDR3 DNA is TGTGCCAGCAGCGAATGGATAGCGGTCTCCTACAATGAGCAGTTCTTC. The encoded protein is CASSEWIAVSYNEQFF.

The gene calls are TRBV4-1 and TRBJ1-1, with D tentatively TRBD1 (6 bases). Germline assignment: CDR1 MGHRA and CDR2 YSYEKL. This CDR3 region has 16 residues. Between the trimmed V and J ends, which lost 0 bases and 4 bases, there was a span of 15 bases. CDR3 sequence reads: CASSQDPGAVFTEAFF. In DNA form, the CDR3 reads TGCGCCAGCAGCCAAGACCCGGGGGCAGTATTCACTGAAGCTTTCTTT.

In the case of this clone: This sample includes further DNA sequences coding for the same CDR3. V usage is TRBV29-1 and J usage is TRBJ2-2; D not certain. There are 12 residues in the CDR3. The ends were cut back, 0 bases at V and 5 bases at J, with 4 bases in the middle. Germline lookup yields CDR1 SQVTM and CDR2 ANQGSEA. The CDR3 reads CSVEDGTGELFF. CDR3 nucleotides: TGCAGCGTTGAAGACGGGACCGGGGAGCTGTTTTTT.

V usage is TRBV27 and J usage is TRBJ1-5; D remains ambiguous. The V gene lost 2 bases and the J gene lost 6 bases, with 11 bases spanning the gap. This CDR3 comprises 14 residues. Germline values: CDR1 MNHEY, CDR2 SMNVEV (reference sequence). The DNA for the CDR3 is TGTGCCAGCAGTTTAAAGGGAGGACTTCAGCCCCAGCATTTT. This encodes CASSLKGGLQPQHF.

This chain links TRBV4-2 with TRBJ1-1; D is uncertain. The CDR3 covers 14 residues. Germline-derived CDR1 and CDR2 are LGHNA and YNFKEQ. Trimming cost V 0 bases and J 9 bases, with 14 bases left between them. The CDR3 DNA sequence: TGTGCCAGCAGCCAAGAACTACCGGCAGGACAAGCTTTCTTT. It is translated as CASSQELPAGQAFF.

The V call is TRBV11-2, the J call TRBJ2-1, with D tentatively TRBD1 or TRBD2 (5 bases each). Germline loops: CDR1 SGHAT, CDR2 FQNNGV. The length of the CDR3 is 14 residues. Trimming removed 11 bases at V and 0 bases at J, with 14 bases between. Written as DNA, the CDR3 is TGTGCCTCCAGTACCGGGACCTCCTACAATGAGCAGTTCTTC. Its protein is CASSTGTSYNEQFF.

The genes are TRBV11-3 and TRBJ1-1; D uncertain. V was trimmed by 3 bases and J by 8 bases, leaving 7 bases between them. Germline CDR1 is SGHNT and CDR2 is YENEEA. CDR3 size: 11 residues. Written as DNA, the CDR3 is TGTGCCAGCAGCTTCTTCGAGGAAGCTTTCTTT. The encoded protein is CASSFFEEAFF.

The rearrangement uses TRBV5-4 and TRBJ2-7; 8 positions agree with TRBD1. J gave up 6 bases and V 4 bases, and 6 bases lay outside the gene matches. Germline CDR1 SGHNT, CDR2 YYREEE (reference sequence). The CDR3 sequence is 13 residues long. In nucleotides, the CDR3 is TGTGCCAGCAGCCTGACAGGGGCGGGCGAGCAGTACTTC. It yields the protein CASSLTGAGEQYF.

J is TRBJ1-5 and V is TRBV28; D not resolved. From germline, CDR1 is MDHEN and CDR2 SYDVKM. The CDR3 is 11 residues long. V lost 5 bases, J lost 11 bases, and 10 bases lay in between. The CDR3 loop is CASSRGEAQHF. CDR3 coding DNA: TGTGCCAGCAGTCGGGGTGAGGCCCAGCATTTT.

CDR3 sequence: CASSPRQDFSYNEQFF. CDR3 sequence (DNA): TGTGCCAGCAGCCCTAGACAGGACTTCTCCTACAATGAGCAGTTCTTC. J is TRBJ2-1 and V is TRBV7-9; the D gene is possibly TRBD1 (6 bases). Germline values: CDR1 SEHNR, CDR2 FQNEAQ (reference sequence). Trimming pared 5 bases from V and 0 bases from J, leaving 14 bases between. The CDR3 sequence is 16 residues long.